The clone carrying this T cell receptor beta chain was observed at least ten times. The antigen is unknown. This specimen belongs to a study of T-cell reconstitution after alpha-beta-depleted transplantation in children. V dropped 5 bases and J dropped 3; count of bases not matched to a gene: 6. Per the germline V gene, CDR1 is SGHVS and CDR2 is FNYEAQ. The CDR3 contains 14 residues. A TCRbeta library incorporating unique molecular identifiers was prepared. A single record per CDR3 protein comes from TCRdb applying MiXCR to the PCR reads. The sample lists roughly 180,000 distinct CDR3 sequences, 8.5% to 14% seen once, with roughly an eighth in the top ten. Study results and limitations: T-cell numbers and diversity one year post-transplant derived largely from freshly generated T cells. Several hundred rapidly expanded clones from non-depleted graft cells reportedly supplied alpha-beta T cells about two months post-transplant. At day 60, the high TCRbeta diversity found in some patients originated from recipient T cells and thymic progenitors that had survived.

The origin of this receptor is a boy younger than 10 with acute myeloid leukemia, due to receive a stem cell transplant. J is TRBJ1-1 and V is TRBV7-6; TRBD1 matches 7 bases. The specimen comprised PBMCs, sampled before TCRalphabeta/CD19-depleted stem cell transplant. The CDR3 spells CASSPTGRDTEAFF. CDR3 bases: TGTGCCAGCAGCCCGACAGGGCGGGACACTGAAGCTTTCTTT.